One TCR beta chain is described in this entry. The authors' processing: Nucleated cell number was recorded as an estimate derived from reference gene primer amplification. TCRdb's table, derived via immunoSEQ multiplex PCR, lists solely in-frame clones and lacks some. That table is the source of V, J and clone size, and D and trimming were worked out from the DNA. The table includes some 80,000 clones, around 90% detected once. The V segment lost 0 bases and the J segment 0 bases; nucleotides outside the gene matches: 10. The CDR3 extends over 20 amino acids. CDR1 SGHNT and CDR2 YENEEA come from the germline V gene. This entry belongs to a study of blood T cell repertoires in COVID-19. About the research overall: Sites in the United States, Italy and Spain provided acute and convalescent COVID-19 samples. PBMCs, B-cell-depleted T cells, or T cells were the source of the cDNA or gDNA that made up the material.

The sequenced material came from peripheral blood. The sequence was obtained from a human donor in a cohort sampled during active COVID-19. The genes are TRBV11-3 and TRBJ2-1, with 11 bases lining up with TRBD2. CDR3 sequence (DNA): TGTGCCAGCAGCTTAGATCTAGGGACTAGCGGTGGTAGCTCCTACAATGAGCAGTTCTTC. It codes for CASSLDLGTSGGSSYNEQFF.